This note documents a single T cell receptor beta chain sequence. The CDR3 loop spans 13 amino acids. Germline loops: CDR1 LGHNA, CDR2 YSLEER. Trimming left V 0 bases short and J 12 bases short, with 12 bases between. PCR amplification relied on 60 Vbeta primers (plus 13 Jbeta primers). The assay was immunoSEQ multiplex PCR, and TCRdb's table has in-frame clones only and misses some. The sample records roughly 180,000 clones, about four fifths being singletons. This sample is drawn from a study of cytomegalovirus exposure and HLA in healthy donors. The source is a girl between 5 and 17 years old in good health and CMV-seropositive. The sample taken for sequencing was PBMCs. The gene calls are TRBV4-3 and TRBJ2-1; D is unresolved. This CDR3 reads CASSQDSRFGQFF. The DNA of the CDR3 is TGCGCCAGCAGCCAAGATTCACGGTTCGGGCAGTTCTTC.